This T cell receptor beta chain is drawn from a study of technical replicates of blood from a handful of donors. Measured with immunoSEQ multiplex PCR; TCRdb has only the in-frame clones, and not every one. This table holds about 13,000 clones, 80% to 90% found once. Germline V gives CDR1 SGHRS, CDR2 YFSETQ. Trimming took 0 bases from V and 4 from J; bases not matched to a gene: 10. This CDR3 region has 17 residues. The chain joins TRBV5-1 to TRBJ1-1, with TRBD1 matching over 9 bases. Sequencing was done on a sample of PBMCs. The receptor's source is a human donor in good health. This chain's CDR3 is CASSLEGQGILGTEAFF. DNA for the CDR3: TGCGCCAGCAGCTTGGAGGGACAGGGAATTTTGGGCACTGAAGCTTTCTTT.